The clone carrying this T cell receptor beta chain was recorded only once. Per the original data handling: Amplification of reference gene primers provided the estimated nucleated cell counts. Sequencing used immunoSEQ multiplex PCR; TCRdb keeps in-frame clones, though not all of them. V, J and clone size are taken as reported in that table, and D and trimming were inferred from the DNA itself. The data show fewer than 350,000 clones, 81% seen once. These data come from a study of blood T cell repertoires in COVID-19. Looking at the study overall: Whether acute or convalescent, the COVID-19 samples came from the United States, Italy and Spain. T cells, B-cell-depleted T cells, or PBMCs supplied cDNA or gDNA.

V was shortened by 5 bases and J by 4 bases, with 18 bases between the two germline ends. This CDR3 region has 15 residues. Germline V CDR1 and CDR2: LNHDA, SQIVND (reference sequence). The gene calls are TRBV19 and TRBJ2-7; tentatively, D is TRBD2 (6 bases). Sequencing input: peripheral blood. The clonotype was recovered from a woman in her fifties or sixties with active or convalescent COVID-19. CDR3 region: CASSRFRSRGYEQYF. As DNA, the CDR3 is TGTGCCAGTAGTCGGTTCCGATCACGGGGGTACGAGCAGTACTTC.